This T cell receptor beta chain is from a study of glioma-infiltrating T cells after dendritic cell vaccination. Only patients with spare fresh-frozen tumor and over two years of follow-up were included. There are 18 residues in the CDR3. Germline V gene lookup returns CDR1 SNHLY and CDR2 FYNNEI. Trimming shortened V by 2 bases and J by 1 base, and 20 bases separated the two germline ends. TCRB CDR3 was amplified from 2 ug genomic DNA or less. The protocol was immunoSEQ multiplex PCR, while the TCRdb copy is restricted to in-frame clones and leaves out a portion. The sample carries tens of thousands of clones, about four fifths recorded once.

Sequencing used blood, obtained before dendritic cell vaccination. The clonotype was recovered from a human donor with glioblastoma. The V gene is TRBV2, the J gene TRBJ2-5, with D tentatively TRBD2 (6 bases). DNA of the CDR3: TGTGCCAGCAGTGAACCCCGGGACTGGACCGCGGGCCAAGAGACCCAGTACTTC. This encodes CASSEPRDWTAGQETQYF. The full variable domain, completed using reference TRBV2 and TRBJ2-5, is EPEVTQTPSHQVTQMGQEVILRCVPISNHLYFYWYRQILGQKVEFLVSFYNNEISEKSEIFDDQFSVERPDGSNFTLKIRSTKLEDSAMYFCASSEPRDWTAGQETQYFGPGTRLLVL.